This T cell receptor beta chain was obtained from a study of metastatic and nonmetastatic thyroid tumors. Looked up from germline, CDR1 is MNHNS and CDR2 is SASEGT. The CDR3 runs 16 residues. V gave up 6 bases and J gave up 1 base, with 16 bases separating them. TCRdb reprocessed the PCR reads via MiXCR. The data contain just over 70,000 clones, around 20% of them seen just once; the ten biggest clones take up roughly 12%. Among the patients, none had received any treatment before thyroid surgery. About this clone: Just one base apart from a much larger clone, this may be a read error.

The chain has TRBV6-1 and TRBJ1-5, with D tentatively TRBD1 (6 bases). This clonotype was obtained from a female donor with papillary thyroid cancer or a benign thyroid nodule (not recorded which). Some clones in this sample may be carry-over from other donors' samples. Specimen: blood. DNA of the CDR3: TGTGCCAGCAGGCTACGGGTACAGGGCAGCAATCAGCCCCAGCATTTT. Encoded protein: CASRLRVQGSNQPQHF.